Included here is one T cell receptor (beta chain) sequence, with context. This sample stems from a study of blood T cell repertoires in COVID-19. The protocol was immunoSEQ multiplex PCR, while the TCRdb copy is restricted to in-frame clones and leaves out a portion. The repertoire includes about 97,000 clones, around 84% of them detected once, and 1.5% to 2% sits in the top ten. The TCR sequence derives from a woman aged 70-85 years with active or convalescent COVID-19. Sample: peripheral blood.

The CDR3 DNA reads TGTGCCAGCAGCTCGGGACAGGGGAGGGGCGGCTACGAGCAGTACTTC. It specifies CASSSGQGRGGYEQYF. The chain joins TRBV7-2 to TRBJ2-7; the match to TRBD1 covers 10 bases. The V gene end was trimmed by 4 bases and the J gene end by 3 bases; junction bases not matched to a gene: 9. The CDR3 sequence is 16 residues long. Germline V gene sequence: CDR1 SGHTA, CDR2 FQGNSA.